Below, one TCR beta chain is given with its context. Measured with immunoSEQ multiplex PCR; TCRdb has only the in-frame clones, and not every one. The sample carries roughly 84,000 clones, 60% to 80% recorded once. With 5 bases clipped from V and 4 bases from J, the junction kept 7 bases outside the gene matches. The CDR3 consists of 16 residues. The germline V gene encodes CDR1 SGHTA and CDR2 FQGTGA. The data originate from a study of blood T cell repertoires in COVID-19. The Seattle patients, enrolled during active infection, were followed longitudinally. The gene calls are TRBV7-3 and TRBJ2-2, with 10 nucleotides matching TRBD2. The specimen was peripheral blood. The sequence was collected from a man in his 60s with COVID-19, enrolled during active disease. The CDR3 spells CASSPRAGGSTGELFF. The CDR3 nucleotides are TGTGCCAGCAGCCCCCGAGCGGGAGGGTCCACCGGGGAGCTGTTTTTT.